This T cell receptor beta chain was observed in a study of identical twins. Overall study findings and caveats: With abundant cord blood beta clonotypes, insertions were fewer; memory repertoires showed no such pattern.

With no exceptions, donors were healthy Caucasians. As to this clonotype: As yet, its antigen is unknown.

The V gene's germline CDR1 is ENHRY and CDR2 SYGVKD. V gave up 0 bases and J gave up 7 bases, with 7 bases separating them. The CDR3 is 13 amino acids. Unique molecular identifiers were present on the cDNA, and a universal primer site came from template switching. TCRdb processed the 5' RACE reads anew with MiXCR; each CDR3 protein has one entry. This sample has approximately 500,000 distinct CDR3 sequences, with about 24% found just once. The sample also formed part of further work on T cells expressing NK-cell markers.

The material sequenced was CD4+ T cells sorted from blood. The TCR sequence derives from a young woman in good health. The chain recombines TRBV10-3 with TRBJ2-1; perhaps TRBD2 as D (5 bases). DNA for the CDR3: TGTGCCATCAGTGAGTCGGGAGCTAATGAGCAGTTCTTC. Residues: CAISESGANEQFF.